Presented here are 13 T cell receptor beta chains from one specimen sequenced in a study of tumor-infiltrating lymphocytes in primary liver carcinoma. The input was 500 ng total RNA; TCR beta cDNA was made from it with a constant-region primer. Construction of TCR beta libraries relied on three successive nested multiplex PCR rounds employing slightly modified ARM-PCR. PCR rounds one and two used TRBV1-TRBV30 forward primers with a C-beta reverse primer for approximately 10 cycles each. TCRdb analysed the multiplex PCR reads with MiXCR anew, one entry per CDR3 protein. The sample has 250,000 to 350,000 distinct CDR3 sequences, nearly 60% seen once. Blood RNA was derived from unsorted whole blood, and germline DNA was extracted too. Sequencing was done on a sample of peripheral blood. Receptors originate from a woman under 40 with primary liver carcinoma and hepatitis B virus infection.

This clonotype was found once. This may come from a read error, since a much larger clone is one base off. The chain recombines TRBV4-2 with TRBJ2-7; maybe TRBD2 (5 bases). The CDR3 contains 15 residues. CDR1 and CDR2 (germline): LGHNA, YNFKEQ. V was pared by 4 bases and J by 2 bases, with 15 bases between. The CDR3 sequence is CASSPTGGQPYEQYF. CDR3 bases: TGTGCCAGCAGCCCTACTGGCGGGCAACCCTACGAGCAGTACTTC.

This clonotype was counted a few times. The CDR3 loop reads CASMKHNTGELFF. The CDR3 region has the DNA TGTGCCAGCATGAAACACAACACCGGGGAGCTGTTTTTT. V and J are TRBV6-5 and TRBJ2-2; D is undetermined. Germline V gives CDR1 MNHEY, CDR2 SVGAGI. V lost 7 bases and J 2 bases, leaving 8 bases between the germline ends. The CDR3 covers 13 residues.

Points on this clonotype: The conserved phenylalanine or tryptophan normally closing the CDR3 is absent here, so this likely arose from a read error. The rearrangement links TRBV4-1 to TRBJ2-7; 11 bases fit TRBD1. The CDR3 sequence is 17 residues long. After removal of 1 base from V and 4 bases from J, the junction contained 9 bases not matched to a gene. Looked up from germline, CDR1 is MGHRA and CDR2 is YSYEKL. The CDR3 region has the DNA TGCGCCAGCAGCCAAGCGACCCGGGACAGGGGGAGATACGAGCAGTACTTA. It specifies CASSQATRDRGRYEQYL.

In the case of this clonotype: The germline gene is not matched at one end of the junction; a read error may be the cause. J is TRBJ2-4 and V is TRBV28; D uncertain. Germline-derived CDR1 and CDR2 are MDHEN and SYDVKM. CDR3 length equals 15 residues. CDR3 nucleotides: TGTGCCAGCAGCCCTCCCGGGTTGGCCAGAAACATTCAGTACTTC. Translating gives CASSPPGLARNIQYF.

Turning to this clonotype: A junction end diverges from the germline sequence, so it may reflect a read error. The chain couples TRBV5-4 to TRBJ2-3; D possibly corresponds to TRBD2 (5 bases). This CDR3 comprises 16 residues. Germline V gene lookup returns CDR1 SGHNT and CDR2 YYREEE (reference sequence). CDR3 DNA sequence: TGTGCCAGCAGCCCATCGAACGGCGGAGGCACGGATACGCAGTATTTT. Residues: CASSPSNGGGTDTQYF. Using reference TRBV5-4 and TRBJ2-3 for the parts outside the CDR3, the full variable domain is ETGVTQSPTHLIKTRGQQVTLRCSSQSGHNTVSWYQQALGQGPQFIFQYYREEENGRGNFPPRFSGLQFPNYSSELNVNALELDDSALYLCASSPSNGGGTDTQYFGPGTRLTVL.

About this clonotype itself: At one end, the junction sequence differs from germline, possibly due to a read error. The chain has TRBV11-3 and TRBJ2-7, with D possibly matching TRBD1 (5 bases). The CDR3 sequence is 14 residues long. From germline, CDR1 is SGHNT and CDR2 YENEEA. CDR3 in DNA: TGTGCCAGCGGGCATGACAGAGCCACCTACGAGCAGCACTTC. Amino acid sequence: CASGHDRATYEQHF.

CDR3 bases: TGCGCCAGCAGCCAAGAAGAACGGGCCCGCTTGAACGAGCAGTACTTC. It is translated as CASSQEERARLNEQYF. This chain links TRBV4-1 with TRBJ2-7; the D is unclear. This CDR3 spans 16 amino acids. The V gene lost 0 bases and the J gene lost 5 bases, with 17 bases spanning the gap. CDR1 and CDR2 (germline): MGHRA, YSYEKL.

The chain links TRBV7-2 to TRBJ2-7; D may be TRBD2 (5 bases). Deletions cut 5 bases from V and 9 bases from J, with 17 bases between. CDR3 size: 13 residues. Germline CDR1 reads SGHTA; CDR2 reads FQGNSA. CDR3 sequence: CASSPDPAGGQYF. The DNA of the CDR3 is TGTGCCAGCAGCCCGGACCCCGCGGGCGGGCAGTACTTC. Full variable domain (remainder filled in from reference TRBV7-2 and TRBJ2-7): GAGVSQSPSNKVTEKGKDVELRCDPISGHTALYWYRQSLGQGLEFLIYFQGNSAPDKSGLPSDRFSAERTGGSVSTLTIQRTQQEDSAVYLCASSPDPAGGQYFGPGTRLTVT.

This clonotype was seen many times. The chain is built from TRBV4-3 and TRBJ2-5; 8 bases fit TRBD1. The CDR3 contains 16 residues. The V gene end was trimmed by 1 base and the J gene end by 4 bases; junction bases not matched to a gene: 8. Per the germline V gene, CDR1 is LGHNA and CDR2 is YSLEER. CDR3 sequence reads: CASSQGQGAVGETQYF. Here the CDR3 DNA reads TGCGCCAGCAGCCAAGGGCAGGGGGCCGTCGGAGAGACCCAGTACTTC.

Note on this clonotype: Germline and junction disagree at one end, which may indicate a read error. The gene calls are TRBV11-3 and TRBJ2-7, with D tentatively TRBD1 (5 bases). CDR3 size: 14 residues. Germline V lookup: CDR1 SGHNT, CDR2 YENEEA. In nucleotides, the CDR3 is TGTGCCAGCAGCTTCCGGACAATGCCCTACGAGCGGTACTTC. It is translated as CASSFRTMPYERYF.

This clonotype was observed a few times. The chain recombines TRBV6-2 or TRBV6-3 with TRBJ2-2, with no clear D. The germline V and J ends were trimmed by 2 bases and 0 bases, with 10 bases remaining between them. Germline-derived CDR1 and CDR2 are MNHEY and SVGEGT. The CDR3 consists of 16 residues. This chain's CDR3 is CASSYLTQANTGELFF. For the CDR3, the DNA is TGTGCCAGCAGTTACCTTACGCAAGCGAACACCGGGGAGCTGTTTTTT.

As to this clonotype: Germline is not matched at one junction end, which may reflect a read error. The rearrangement links TRBV28 to TRBJ2-3, with D perhaps TRBD2 (5 bases). The CDR3 contains 15 residues. The germline gives CDR1 MDHEN, CDR2 SYDVKM. This CDR3 is CASSLRLASTDTQYF. The CDR3 DNA follows: TGTGCCAGCAGTTTACGGCTAGCCAGCACAGATACCCAGTATTTT.

A word on this clonotype: A read error is possible here, since a much larger clone lies one base away. Because it lacks the conserved phenylalanine or tryptophan at the end, this CDR3 is likely a read error. The rearrangement joins TRBV11-2 to TRBJ2-7, with D maybe TRBD2 (5 bases). There are 12 residues in the CDR3. Germline V CDR1 and CDR2: SGHAT, FQNNGV. V lost 2 bases, J lost 6 bases, and 8 bases lay in between. The CDR3 loop is CASSLTRGEQYL. The CDR3 DNA reads TGTGCCAGCAGCTTAACTAGAGGCGAGCAGTACCTC.